This T cell receptor (beta chain) was found in a study of shared clonotypes between healthy human individuals. Study details: The study enrolled a couple of women and three men aged 18 to 49.

Profiling relied on immunoSEQ multiplex PCR, and the TCRdb table lists in-frame clones only, not all of them. The sample has about 490,000 clones, more than 65% seen once. The study drew all its donors from Caucasian adults living in Nashville, Tennessee. This clone appeared a single time. This TCR derives from a woman in her thirties or forties in good health. Some clones in this sample may be carry-over from other donors' samples. The sample consisted of PBMCs.

The CDR3 DNA reads TGTGCCAGTAGCCCTGGACAGGGGGCTCCTGGCTACACCTTC. Its protein is CASSPGQGAPGYTF. The chain couples TRBV19 to TRBJ1-2, with TRBD1 matching 11 bases. The CDR3 loop spans 14 amino acids. Looked up from germline, CDR1 is LNHDA and CDR2 is SQIVND (reference sequence). The junction had 7 bases not matched to a gene; V was cut back by 6 bases and J by 7 bases. Full variable domain (remainder filled in from reference TRBV19 and TRBJ1-2): DGGITQSPKYLFRKEGQNVTLSCEQNLNHDAMYWYRQDPGQGLRLIYYSQIVNDFQKGDIAEGYSVSREKKESFPLTVTSAQKNPTAFYLCASSPGQGAPGYTFGSGTRLTVV.